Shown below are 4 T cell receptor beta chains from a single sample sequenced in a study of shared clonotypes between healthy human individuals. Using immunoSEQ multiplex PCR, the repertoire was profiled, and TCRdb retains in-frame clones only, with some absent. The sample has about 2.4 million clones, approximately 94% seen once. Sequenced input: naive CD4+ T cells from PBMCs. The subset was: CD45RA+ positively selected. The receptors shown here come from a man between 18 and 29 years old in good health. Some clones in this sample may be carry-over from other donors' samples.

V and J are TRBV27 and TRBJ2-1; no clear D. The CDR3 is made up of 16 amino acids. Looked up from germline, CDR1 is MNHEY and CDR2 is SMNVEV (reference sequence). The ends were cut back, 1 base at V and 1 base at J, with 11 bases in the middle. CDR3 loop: CASSLWASWSYNEQFF. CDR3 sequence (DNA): TGTGCCAGCAGTTTATGGGCTAGTTGGTCCTACAATGAGCAGTTCTTC.

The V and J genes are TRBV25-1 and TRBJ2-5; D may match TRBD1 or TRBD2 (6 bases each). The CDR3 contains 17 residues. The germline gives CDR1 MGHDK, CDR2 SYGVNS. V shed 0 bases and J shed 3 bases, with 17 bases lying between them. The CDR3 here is CASSEYWGAGGEETQYF. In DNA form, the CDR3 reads TGTGCCAGCAGTGAATACTGGGGGGCCGGGGGTGAAGAGACCCAGTACTTC. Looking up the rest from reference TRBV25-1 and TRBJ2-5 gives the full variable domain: EADIYQTPRYLVIGTGKKITLECSQTMGHDKMYWYQQDPGMELHLIHYSYGVNSTEKGDLSSESTVSRIRTEHFPLTLESARPSHTSQYLCASSEYWGAGGEETQYFGPGTRLLVL.

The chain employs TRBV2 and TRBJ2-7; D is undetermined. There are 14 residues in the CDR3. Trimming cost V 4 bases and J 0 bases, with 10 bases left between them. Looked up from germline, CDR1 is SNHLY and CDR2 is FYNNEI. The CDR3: CASSAPQSSYEQYF. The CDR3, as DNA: TGTGCCAGCAGTGCGCCCCAGAGCTCCTACGAGCAGTACTTC.

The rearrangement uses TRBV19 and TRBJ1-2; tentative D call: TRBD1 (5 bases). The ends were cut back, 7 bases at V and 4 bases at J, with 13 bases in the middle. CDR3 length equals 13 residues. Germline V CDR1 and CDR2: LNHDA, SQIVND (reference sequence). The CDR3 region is CASKAVGTYGYTF. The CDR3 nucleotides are TGTGCCAGTAAGGCAGTAGGGACCTATGGCTACACCTTC.